This is a list of T cell receptor beta chains from one sample in a study of naive and memory T cell subsets. TCRdb redid the calling of the UMI-ligation and nested PCR reads with MiXCR, one entry per CDR3 protein. The sample lists more than 100,000 distinct CDR3 sequences, around a third occurring once. Sequencing was carried out using central memory CD4+ T cells from blood. The receptor set was obtained from a human donor in good health. Both conserved end residues are part of each CDR3. Fields, in order: J gene, clone size, D gene, V gene, CDR3 length, CDR3 DNA, CDR3 protein. A D gene is named only where the DNA matches it firmly. Part of the rows lack a size; the others show once, few, many or a class for expanded clones.

TRBJ2-3	-	TRBD2	TRBV28	15	TGTGCCAGCATCCCGACTAGCGGGAGGGGAGATACGCAGTATTTT	CASIPTSGRGDTQYF
TRBJ2-7	-	-	TRBV2	11	TGTGCCAGCAGTGAAGCGGGCGAGCAGTACTTC	CASSEAGEQYF
TRBJ2-5	-	TRBD2	TRBV5-1	14	TGCGCCAGCAGCCCCGTCGGGACTAAAGAGACCCAGTACTTC	CASSPVGTKETQYF
TRBJ2-1	-	-	TRBV12-3/TRBV12-4	14	TGTGCCAGCAGTTTTGACCAGGGTTACAATGAGCAGTTCTTC	CASSFDQGYNEQFF
TRBJ1-4	once	-	TRBV11-2	15	TGTGCCAGCAGTAAGACTAATACCTGGGGGGAAAAACTGTTTTTT	CASSKTNTWGEKLFF
TRBJ2-1	many	-	TRBV2	14	TGTGCCAGCAGTGAGATTCAGTCCTACAATGAGCAGTTCTTC	CASSEIQSYNEQFF
TRBJ1-4	-	-	TRBV9	13	TGTGCCAGCAGCGTAGAGGCAGGTGAAAAACTGTTTTTT	CASSVEAGEKLFF
TRBJ2-3	few	-	TRBV25-1	12	TGTGCCAGCAGTGAGAGGACAGATACGCAGTATTTT	CASSERTDTQYF
TRBJ2-7	once	TRBD1	TRBV6-6	14	TGTGCCAGCAGAAACTCGGGACAGTGGGACGAGCAGTACTTC	CASRNSGQWDEQYF
TRBJ2-5	-	-	TRBV10-3	10	TGTGCCATCGGTGAAGAGACCCAGTACTTC	CAIGEETQYF
TRBJ1-2	-	TRBD1	TRBV6-1	17	TGTGCCAGCAGTGAAGTCCTGGGACAGGCCACCTCCTATGGCTACACCTTC	CASSEVLGQATSYGYTF
TRBJ2-7	few	-	TRBV7-8	16	TGTGCCAGCAGCTTAGGTGCCGGGACTCTTGCCTACGAGCAGTACTTC	CASSLGAGTLAYEQYF
TRBJ2-1	-	TRBD2	TRBV5-1	15	TGCGCCAGCAGCTTGGGGGAGGGTGCCTACAATGAGCAGTTCTTC	CASSLGEGAYNEQFF
TRBJ2-3	-	TRBD2	TRBV2	13	TGTGCCAGCGGGAGCGGGGGTACGGATACGCAGTATTTT	CASGSGGTDTQYF
TRBJ1-1	few	TRBD1	TRBV11-3	14	TGTGCCAGCAGCCCAGGACAGGGAGGGACTGAAGCTTTCTTT	CASSPGQGGTEAFF
TRBJ2-7	many	TRBD1	TRBV12-3/TRBV12-4	13	TGTGCCAGCAGACTATCCACAGGGGGCGAGCAGTACTTC	CASRLSTGGEQYF
TRBJ2-5	-	-	TRBV11-2	15	TGTGCCAGCAGCTTATCCGGGCCCCGCGGGGAGACCCAGTACTTC	CASSLSGPRGETQYF
TRBJ2-7	-	-	TRBV7-8	14	TGTGCCAGCAGCTTAGGGGGTTTCGTATTCGAGCAGTACTTC	CASSLGGFVFEQYF
TRBJ2-3	-	TRBD2	TRBV7-9	18	TGTGCCAGCAGCTCTCCGGGACTAGCGGGCACGTCCACAGATACGCAGTATTTT	CASSSPGLAGTSTDTQYF
TRBJ1-5	-	-	TRBV12-3/TRBV12-4	14	TGTGCCAGCAGTTTAGCTGGGAGAAATCAGCCCCAGCATTTT	CASSLAGRNQPQHF
TRBJ1-6	-	-	TRBV29-1	13	TGCAGCGTTTTGTACAGCCCGGATTCACCCCTCCACTTT	CSVLYSPDSPLHF
TRBJ2-7	-	-	TRBV7-9	13	TGTGCCAGCAGCTTGGTCAGGGGATACGAGCAGTACTTC	CASSLVRGYEQYF
TRBJ2-5	-	-	TRBV7-6	15	TGTGCCAGCAGCCCCGACGGGGTGGGGCAAGAGACCCAGTACTTC	CASSPDGVGQETQYF
TRBJ1-5	-	-	TRBV5-1	15	TGCGCCAGCAGCTTGGATTCAGGTTTTAATCAGCCCCAGCATTTT	CASSLDSGFNQPQHF
TRBJ2-3	-	-	TRBV2	14	TGTGCCAGCACGTTTCAGGGAGCCACAGATACGCAGTATTTT	CASTFQGATDTQYF
TRBJ2-1	-	-	TRBV4-2	17	TGTGCCAGCAGCCAAGTTCACGCGGAGGGGATATTTAATGAGCAGTTCTTC	CASSQVHAEGIFNEQFF
TRBJ2-1	-	-	TRBV5-1	15	TGCGCCAGCAGCCCGGACGGCACACCCTACAATGAGCAGTTCTTC	CASSPDGTPYNEQFF
TRBJ2-1	-	-	TRBV28	17	TGTGCCAGCAGTTTACCAGATGACTGGAGCTCCTACAATGAGCAGTTCTTC	CASSLPDDWSSYNEQFF
TRBJ1-5	few	-	TRBV5-1	13	TGCGCCAGCAGCTTGGATGTAGGTCAGCCCCAGCATTTT	CASSLDVGQPQHF
TRBJ2-7	few	-	TRBV7-2	13	TGTGCCAGCAGCAATAATGGCATCTACGAGCAGTACTTC	CASSNNGIYEQYF
TRBJ2-3	-	-	TRBV11-2	14	TGTGCCAGCAGCTTCTATGTCGGGTCAGATACGCAGTATTTT	CASSFYVGSDTQYF
TRBJ2-7	-	TRBD2	TRBV7-2	14	TGTGCCAGCAGCTTAAGCGGGAGGGCCGACGAGCAGTACTTC	CASSLSGRADEQYF
TRBJ2-1	few	TRBD2	TRBV5-1	16	TGCGCCAGCAGCCGGGGGACTAGCGGGGAATACAATGAGCAGTTCTTC	CASSRGTSGEYNEQFF
TRBJ2-7	-	TRBD1	TRBV15	14	TGTGCCACCAGCAGAAACAGGGGGGATAACGAGCAGTACTTC	CATSRNRGDNEQYF
TRBJ2-4	once	-	TRBV5-1	15	TGCGCCAGCAGCTTTTCGGGAGAGGCCAAAAACATTCAGTACTTC	CASSFSGEAKNIQYF
TRBJ2-3	many	-	TRBV4-1	14	TGCGCCAGCAGCCAAGATGGCTACACAGATACGCAGTATTTT	CASSQDGYTDTQYF
TRBJ2-7	few	-	TRBV28	13	TGTGCCAGCAGTGCCTCGGGGTATCCCGAGCAGTACTTC	CASSASGYPEQYF
TRBJ2-1	-	TRBD1	TRBV11-3	16	TGTGCCAGCAGCTTCACAGGGGGTAGCTCCTACAATGAGCAGTTCTTC	CASSFTGGSSYNEQFF
TRBJ2-1	-	TRBD2	TRBV19	17	TGTGCCAGTATGAATCGAGGCGGACTAGCGGGAGCGGGTGAGCAGTTCTTC	CASMNRGGLAGAGEQFF
TRBJ2-7	-	TRBD1	TRBV28	13	TGTGCCGGTAAGCGGACAGGGGGTTACGAGCAGTACTTC	CAGKRTGGYEQYF
TRBJ1-2	few	-	TRBV6-5	16	TGTGCCAGCAGACACAAAGTATTGGGATTACAATATGGCTACACCTTC	CASRHKVLGLQYGYTF
TRBJ1-1	-	-	TRBV7-8	16	TGTGCCAGCAGCCCCGGGGTCCAGGCGAGGCAAACTGAAGCTTTCTTT	CASSPGVQARQTEAFF
TRBJ1-2	-	-	TRBV11-2	14	TGTGCCAGCAGCTTAGATCCACGGGGCTATGGCTACACCTTC	CASSLDPRGYGYTF
TRBJ2-3	many	-	TRBV11-2	13	TGTGCCAGCAGCTTACTCAGGCAGGATACGCAGTATTTT	CASSLLRQDTQYF
TRBJ1-1	-	-	TRBV11-2	13	TGTGCCAGCAGCTTTCAGGCGAACACTGAAGCTTTCTTT	CASSFQANTEAFF
TRBJ2-3	-	TRBD2	TRBV6-5	16	TGTGCCAGCAGTTTGGGACTAGCGGGAGTACCAGATACGCAGTATTTT	CASSLGLAGVPDTQYF
TRBJ1-4	-	-	TRBV20-1	15	TGCAGTGCTCCTGCTATGGCAGGGCGGAATGAAAAACTGTTTTTT	CSAPAMAGRNEKLFF